This T cell receptor beta chain was sequenced during a study of CD8 T cells in ankylosing spondylitis. The CDR3 covers 14 residues. Germline values: CDR1 SQVTM, CDR2 ANQGSEA. Germline trimming cut 4 bases from V and 5 bases from J; bases unmatched to any gene: 9. This clonotype has a count of ten or more. Antigen specificity is unknown. Findings and limits, study-wide: Roughly eight highly homologous variants made up a TCR beta motif that seemed to typify ankylosing spondylitis blood.

Libraries of TCR beta came from quantitative 5'-RACE with molecular barcodes. TCRdb re-analysed the 5' RACE reads in MiXCR, keeping a single row per CDR3 protein. Of hundreds of thousands of distinct CDR3 sequences listed, 20% to 30% are singletons. The rearrangement uses TRBV29-1 and TRBJ2-3; 7 bases are a match to TRBD1. Sequenced input: blood, either unsorted or a sorted T cell fraction (not recorded which). The source of this sequence is a male donor with ankylosing spondylitis or in good health (not recorded which). The CDR3 DNA follows: TGCAGCGTTGTACTCGGACAGGTTAAAGATACGCAGTATTTT. The encoded protein is CSVVLGQVKDTQYF.